The entry below describes one T cell receptor (beta chain). The sample carries other DNA sequences with the same CDR3. This entry belongs to a study of blood T cell repertoires in COVID-19. Individuals drawn from about 26 US areas were about 18 to 95 years old. Cohorts were assigned according to the clinical history that participants reported. Sequencing was performed with immunoSEQ multiplex PCR; in TCRdb, only in-frame clones are kept and a portion is missing. The repertoire holds roughly 400,000 clones, nearly 90% seen once, with roughly 1.4% in the top ten. What was sequenced was PBMCs or T cells enriched from blood (not recorded which). The TCR was taken from a woman between 18 and 30 years old who had been exposed to COVID-19.

CDR3 region: CASSQLSGQETQYF. CDR3 DNA sequence: TGTGCCAGCAGCCAGCTTAGCGGCCAAGAGACCCAGTACTTC. This chain connects TRBV9 to TRBJ2-5; TRBD2 is a possible D gene (6 bases). CDR1 is SGDLS, CDR2 YYNGEE, per germline. There are 14 residues in the CDR3. The ends were cut back, 4 bases at V and 1 base at J, with 11 bases in the middle. The whole variable domain, remainder taken from reference TRBV9 and TRBJ2-5, is DSGVTQTPKHLITATGQRVTLRCSPRSGDLSVYWYQQSLDQGLQFLIQYYNGEERAKGNILERFSAQQFPDLHSELNLSSLELGDSALYFCASSQLSGQETQYFGPGTRLLVL.